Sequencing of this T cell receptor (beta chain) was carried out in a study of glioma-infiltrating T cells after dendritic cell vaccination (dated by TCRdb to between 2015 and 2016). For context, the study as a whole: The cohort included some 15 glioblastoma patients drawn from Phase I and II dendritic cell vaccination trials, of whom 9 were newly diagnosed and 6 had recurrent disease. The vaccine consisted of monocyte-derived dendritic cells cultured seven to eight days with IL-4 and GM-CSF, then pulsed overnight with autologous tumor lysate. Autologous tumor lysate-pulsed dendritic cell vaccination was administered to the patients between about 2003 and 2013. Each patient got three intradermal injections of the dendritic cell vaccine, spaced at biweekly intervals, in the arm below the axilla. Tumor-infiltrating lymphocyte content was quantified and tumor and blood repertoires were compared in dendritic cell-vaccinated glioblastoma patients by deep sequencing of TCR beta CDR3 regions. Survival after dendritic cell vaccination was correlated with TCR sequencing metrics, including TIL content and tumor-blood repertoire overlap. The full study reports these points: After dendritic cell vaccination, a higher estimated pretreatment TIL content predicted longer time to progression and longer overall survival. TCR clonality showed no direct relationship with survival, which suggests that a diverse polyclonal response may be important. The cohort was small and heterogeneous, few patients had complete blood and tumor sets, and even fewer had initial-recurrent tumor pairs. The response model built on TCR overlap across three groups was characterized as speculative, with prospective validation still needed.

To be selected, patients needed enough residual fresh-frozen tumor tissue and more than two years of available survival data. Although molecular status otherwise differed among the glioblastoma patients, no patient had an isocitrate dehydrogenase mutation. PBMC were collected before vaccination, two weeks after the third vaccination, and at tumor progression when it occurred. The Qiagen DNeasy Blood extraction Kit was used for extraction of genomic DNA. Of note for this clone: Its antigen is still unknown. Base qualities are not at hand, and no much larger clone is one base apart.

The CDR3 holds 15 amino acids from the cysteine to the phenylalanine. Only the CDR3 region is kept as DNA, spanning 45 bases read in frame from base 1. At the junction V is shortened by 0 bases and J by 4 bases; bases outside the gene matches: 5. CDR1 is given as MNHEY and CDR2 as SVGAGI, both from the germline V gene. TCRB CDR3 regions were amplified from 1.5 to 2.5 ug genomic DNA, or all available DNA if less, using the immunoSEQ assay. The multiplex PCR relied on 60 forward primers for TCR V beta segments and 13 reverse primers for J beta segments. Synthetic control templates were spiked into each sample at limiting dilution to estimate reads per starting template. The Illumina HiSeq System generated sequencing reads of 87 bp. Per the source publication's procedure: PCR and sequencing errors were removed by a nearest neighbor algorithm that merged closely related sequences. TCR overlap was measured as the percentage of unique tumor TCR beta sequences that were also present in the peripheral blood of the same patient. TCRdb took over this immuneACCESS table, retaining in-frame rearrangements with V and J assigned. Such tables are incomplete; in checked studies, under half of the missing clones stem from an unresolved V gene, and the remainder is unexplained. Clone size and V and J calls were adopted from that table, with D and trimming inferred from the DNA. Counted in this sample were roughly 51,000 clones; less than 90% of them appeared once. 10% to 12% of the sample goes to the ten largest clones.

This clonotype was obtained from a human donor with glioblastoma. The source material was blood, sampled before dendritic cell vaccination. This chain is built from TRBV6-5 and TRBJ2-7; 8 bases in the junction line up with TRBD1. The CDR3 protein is CASSYSGQGSYEQYF. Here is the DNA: TGTGCCAGCAGTTACTCCGGACAGGGAAGTTACGAGCAGTACTTC.